Below, 19 T cell receptor gamma chains from the same sample are listed, as sequenced in a study of in vitro expanded adult blood gammadelta T cells. TCRdb reanalysed the 5' RACE reads via CATT. The sample has 450 to 600 gamma-chain clones; 13% are singletons. These TCRs are of unknown antigen specificity. After expansion, live CD3+ TCRgammadelta+ Vgamma9+ Vdelta2+ T cells were sorted by FACS. A one-day pulse of 0.8 to 1 uM zoledronate was given to PBMC before three washes. IL-2 was replenished every 3 to 4 days during an approximately 13-day expansion. The starting material was gamma-delta T cells from peripheral blood expanded in culture, obtained from an in vitro culture stimulated with zoledronate. The receptor set was obtained from an adult in good health.

In its sample, this clone is medium-sized (0.01 to 0.1%). The genes are TRGV9 and TRGJP. V trimming: 0 bases; J trimming: 7 bases; junction bases outside the gene matches: 9. The CDR3 length is 18 residues. Germline V gene data show CDR1 as GITISATS and CDR2 as ISYDGTV (reference sequence). The DNA for the CDR3 is TGTGCCTTGTGGGAGGTGCACGTTTCCGAGTTGGGCAAAAAAATCAAGGTATTT. It encodes CALWEVHVSELGKKIKVF.

This clone ranks as medium-sized. The rearrangement uses TRGV9 and TRGJP. With 4 bases clipped from V and 5 bases from J, the junction kept 5 bases outside the gene matches. Germline V gives CDR1 GITISATS, CDR2 ISYDGTV (reference sequence). The CDR3 extends over 16 amino acids. Here the CDR3 DNA reads TGTGCCTTGTGGGACGCCGAAGAGTTGGGCAAAAAAATCAAGGTATTT. Its translation is CALWDAEELGKKIKVF.

This clone is large in the sample. The chain couples TRGV9 to TRGJP. Germline V gene sequence: CDR1 GITISATS, CDR2 ISYDGTV (reference sequence). The CDR3 length is 17 residues. V lost 0 bases and J lost 4; bases outside the gene matches: 3. CDR3 nucleotides: TGTGCCTTGTGGGAGGTGCAACAAGAGTTGGGCAAAAAAATCAAGGTATTT. Encoded protein: CALWEVQQELGKKIKVF.

To note about this clone: A clone one base away is much larger, so this may be a read error. This chain connects TRGV9 to TRGJP. TCRdb records no J gene; here it was assigned by comparing the DNA to germline. Germline loops: CDR1 GITISATS, CDR2 ISYDGTV (reference sequence). Germline trimming cut 0 bases from V and 4 bases from J; bases unmatched to any gene: 3. There are 17 residues in the CDR3. The CDR3 here is CALWEVPQELGKKIKVF. CDR3 sequence (DNA): TGTGCCTTGTGGGAGGTGCCCCAAGAGTTGGGCAAAAAAATCAAGGTATTT.

For this clone: This likely stems from a read error, as it lies one base from a far larger clone. V gene TRGV8 combines with J gene TRGJ1 or TRGJ2. The J gene, not given by TCRdb, was assigned here from a germline match of the nucleotide sequence. The V and J ends lost 6 bases and 3 bases, in that order; junction bases with no gene match: 8. Germline CDR1 VENAVY, CDR2 YDSYNSRV. The CDR3 contains 13 residues. This CDR3 reads CATWPGAYYKKLF. The DNA for the CDR3 is TGTGCCACCTGGCCCGGGGCTTATTATAAGAAACTCTTT.

Regarding this clone: This could be a read error, since a much larger clone is one nucleotide away. The chain joins TRGV9 to TRGJP. Since TCRdb gives no J gene, matching the DNA to germline was used here to assign it. The CDR3 has 17 residues. Germline CDR1 is GITISATS and CDR2 is ISYDGTV (reference sequence). CDR3 coding DNA: TGTGCATTGTGGGAGGTGCACCAAGAGTTGGGCAAAAAAATCAAGGTATTT. It yields the protein CALWEVHQELGKKIKVF.

As to this clone: Other nucleotide sequences in the sample specify the same CDR3. The chain recombines TRGV9 with TRGJP. The germline V gene encodes CDR1 GITISATS and CDR2 ISYDGTV (reference sequence). Losses at the gene ends were 4 bases for V and 6 bases for J; bases not matched to a gene: 6. The CDR3 consists of 16 residues. The CDR3 DNA is TGTGCCTTGTGGGAAGGATTAGAGTTGGGCAAAAAAATCAAGGTATTT. As protein: CALWEGLELGKKIKVF.

This clone is categorized as large (0.1 to 1%). V usage is TRGV9 and J usage is TRGJP. This CDR3 is 17 amino acids long. The germline V gene encodes CDR1 GITISATS and CDR2 ISYDGTV (reference sequence). V lost 3 bases, J lost 4 bases, and 6 bases stayed unmatched. The CDR3 loop is CALWEYRQELGKKIKVF. The CDR3 region has the DNA TGTGCCTTGTGGGAGTACCGCCAAGAGTTGGGCAAAAAAATCAAGGTATTT.

This clone appeared a few times. The junction does not match germline at one end; this may be a read error. The chain employs TRGV9 and TRGJP. The CDR3 loop spans 19 amino acids. Germline values: CDR1 GITISATS, CDR2 ISYDGTV (reference sequence). CDR3 sequence (DNA): TGTGCCTTGTGGGTCTTTCAGTCGGATCAGGGGTTGGACAAAAAAATCAAGGTATTT. Translation gives CALWVFQSDQGLDKKIKVF.

This clone is judged medium-sized. The chain couples TRGV9 to TRGJP. Germline loops: CDR1 GITISATS, CDR2 ISYDGTV (reference sequence). The CDR3 length is 17 residues. J gave up 7 bases and V 0 bases, and 6 bases lay outside the gene matches. In DNA form, the CDR3 reads TGTGCCTTGTGGGAGGTGCATGGGGAGTTGGGCAAAAAAATCAAGGTATTT. Residues: CALWEVHGELGKKIKVF.

In its sample, this clone ranks as large. The CDR3 region is CALWEVQWELGKKIKVF. The CDR3 DNA follows: TGTGCCTTGTGGGAGGTGCAATGGGAGTTGGGCAAAAAAATCAAGGTATTT. This sequence joins TRGV9 and TRGJP. In the absence of a J gene in TCRdb, the DNA was matched to germline to assign it here. The junction had 6 bases not matched to a gene; V was cut back by 0 bases and J by 7 bases. This CDR3 comprises 17 residues. CDR1 is GITISATS and CDR2 is ISYDGTV in the germline V gene (reference sequence).

This clone has a handful of counts. This may come from a read error, since a much larger clone is one base off. At the DNA level, this CDR3 is encoded by other sequences in the same sample as well. V gene TRGV9 combines with J gene TRGJP. CDR3 length equals 16 residues. Trimming removed 1 base from V and 7 bases from J; junction bases left unmatched: 4. Germline-derived CDR1 and CDR2 are GITISATS and ISYDGTV (reference sequence). The CDR3 DNA sequence: TGTGCCTTGTGGGAGGTCAGGGAGTTGGGCAAAAAAATCAAGGTATTT. Translated: CALWEVRELGKKIKVF.

This clone ranks as large. This chain uses TRGV9 with TRGJP. CDR3 length: 16 amino acids. V trimming: 6 bases; J trimming: 7 bases; junction bases outside the gene matches: 9. CDR1 GITISATS and CDR2 ISYDGTV come from the germline V gene (reference sequence). CDR3 in amino acids: CALWTDRELGKKIKVF. CDR3 nucleotides: TGTGCCTTGTGGACTGACCGGGAGTTGGGCAAAAAAATCAAGGTATTT.

This clone was detected only a few times. The chain employs TRGV4 and TRGJ1 or TRGJ2. The CDR3 has 10 residues. Germline lookup yields CDR1 EGSTGY and CDR2 YDSYTSSV. With 12 bases clipped from V and 11 bases from J, the junction kept 13 bases outside the gene matches. CDR3 protein: CASLDKQKLF. CDR3 nucleotides: TGTGCCTCCTTAGATAAACAGAAACTCTTT.

Turning to this clone: A much more abundant neighbour one base away suggests this may be a read error. V usage is TRGV9 and J usage is TRGJP1. TCRdb gives no J gene; it was assigned here by matching the DNA to germline. This CDR3 spans 15 amino acids. CDR1 is GITISATS and CDR2 is ISYDGTV in the germline V gene (reference sequence). V was pared by 3 bases and J by 7 bases, with 11 bases of the junction left unmatched. The CDR3 DNA is TGTGCCTTGTGGGAGAATGGGCCCAATGGTTGGTTCAAGATATTT. Protein product: CALWENGPNGWFKIF.

This clone is labeled large. This chain links TRGV2 with TRGJP2. The trim removed 1 base at V and 0 bases at J, leaving 17 bases unmatched. Per germline, CDR1 EGSNGY and CDR2 YDSYNSKV. The CDR3 is made up of 20 amino acids. The CDR3 is CATWDGKPILFYSSDWIKTF. CDR3 nucleotides: TGTGCCACCTGGGACGGAAAACCAATCCTCTTCTATAGTAGTGATTGGATCAAGACGTTT.

The chain is built from TRGV9 and TRGJP. The J gene was not available in TCRdb and was assigned here by matching the DNA to germline segments. The CDR3 totals 17 residues. J gave up 5 bases and V 2 bases, and 6 bases lay outside the gene matches. Germline CDR1 GITISATS, CDR2 ISYDGTV (reference sequence). CDR3 bases: TGTGCCTTGTGGGAGGGAACCAAAGAGTTGGGCAAAAAAATCAAGGTATTT. Protein: CALWEGTKELGKKIKVF.

This clone was detected a few times. A much more abundant neighbour one base away suggests this may be a read error. V is TRGV9 and J is TRGJP. From germline, CDR1 is GITISATS and CDR2 ISYDGTV (reference sequence). The CDR3 runs to 16 residues. CDR3 region: CALWEAQELSKKIKVF. The CDR3 nucleotides are TGTGCCTTGTGGGAGGCCCAAGAGTTGAGCAAAAAAATCAAGGTATTT.

This clone came up a few times. Only one base separates this from a far larger clonotype, so it likely reflects a read error. The genes are TRGV4 and TRGJ1 or TRGJ2. Germline V gives CDR1 EGSTGY, CDR2 YDSYTSSV. This CDR3 has 13 amino acids. The CDR3 sequence is CATWDGPIYKKLF. DNA for the CDR3: TGTGCAACCTGGGATGGGCCGATTTATAAGAAACTCTTT.